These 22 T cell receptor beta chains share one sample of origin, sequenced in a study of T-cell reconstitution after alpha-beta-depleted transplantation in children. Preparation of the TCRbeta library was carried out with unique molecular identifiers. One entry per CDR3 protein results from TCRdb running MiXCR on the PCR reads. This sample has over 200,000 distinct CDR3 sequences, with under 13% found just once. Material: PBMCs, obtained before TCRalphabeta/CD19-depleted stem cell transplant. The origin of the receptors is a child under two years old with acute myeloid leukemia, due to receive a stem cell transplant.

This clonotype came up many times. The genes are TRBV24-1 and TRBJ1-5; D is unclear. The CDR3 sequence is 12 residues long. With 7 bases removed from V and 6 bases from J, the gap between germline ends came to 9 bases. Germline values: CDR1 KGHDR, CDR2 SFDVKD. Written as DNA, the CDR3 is TGTGCCACCAGCGATGGTATTCAGCCCCAGCATTTT. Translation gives CATSDGIQPQHF.

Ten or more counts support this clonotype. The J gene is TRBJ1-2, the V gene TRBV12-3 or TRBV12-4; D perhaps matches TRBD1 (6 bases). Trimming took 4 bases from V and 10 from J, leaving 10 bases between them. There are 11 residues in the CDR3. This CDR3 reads CASSSGTTYTF. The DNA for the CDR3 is TGTGCCAGCAGTTCCGGGACAACCTACACCTTC.

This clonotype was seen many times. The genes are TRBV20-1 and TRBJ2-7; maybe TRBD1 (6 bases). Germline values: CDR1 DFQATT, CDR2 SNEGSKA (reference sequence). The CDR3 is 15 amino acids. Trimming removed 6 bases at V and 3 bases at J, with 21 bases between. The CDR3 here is CSARPPPTGRYEQYF. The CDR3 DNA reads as TGCAGTGCAAGGCCCCCCCCGACAGGACGCTACGAGCAGTACTTC.

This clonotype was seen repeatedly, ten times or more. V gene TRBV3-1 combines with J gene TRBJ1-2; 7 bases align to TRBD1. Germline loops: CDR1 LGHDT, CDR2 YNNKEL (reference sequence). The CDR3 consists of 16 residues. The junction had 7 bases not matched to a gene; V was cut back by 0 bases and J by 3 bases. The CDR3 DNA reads TGTGCCAGCAGCCAAGATCACACAGGGGCCTACTATGGCTACACCTTC. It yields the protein CASSQDHTGAYYGYTF. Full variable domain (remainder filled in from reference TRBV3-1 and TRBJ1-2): DTAVSQTPKYLVTQMGNDKSIKCEQNLGHDTMYWYKQDSKKFLKIMFSYNNKELIINETVPNRFSPKSPDKAHLNLHINSLELGDSAVYFCASSQDHTGAYYGYTFGSGTRLTVV.

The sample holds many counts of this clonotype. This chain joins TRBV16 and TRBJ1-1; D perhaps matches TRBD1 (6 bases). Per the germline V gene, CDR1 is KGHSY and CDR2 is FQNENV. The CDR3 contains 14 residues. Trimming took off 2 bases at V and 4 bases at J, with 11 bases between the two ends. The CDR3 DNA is TGTGCCAGCAGCCAACGTGCGGACAGCACTGAAGCTTTCTTT. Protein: CASSQRADSTEAFF.

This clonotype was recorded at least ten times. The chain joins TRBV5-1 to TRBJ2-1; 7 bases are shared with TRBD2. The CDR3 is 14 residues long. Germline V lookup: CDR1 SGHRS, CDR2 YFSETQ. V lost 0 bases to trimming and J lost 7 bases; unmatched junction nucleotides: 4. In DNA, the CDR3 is TGCGCCAGCAGCTTGGGACTAGCCCGGAATGAGCAGTTCTTC. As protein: CASSLGLARNEQFF.

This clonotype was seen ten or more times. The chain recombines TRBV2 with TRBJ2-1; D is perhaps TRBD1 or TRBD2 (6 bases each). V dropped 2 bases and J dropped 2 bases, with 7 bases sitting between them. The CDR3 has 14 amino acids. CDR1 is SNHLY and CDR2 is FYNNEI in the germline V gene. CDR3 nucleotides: TGTGCCAGCAGTGAAAGGGGGGCCTACAATGAGCAGTTCTTC. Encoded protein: CASSERGAYNEQFF.

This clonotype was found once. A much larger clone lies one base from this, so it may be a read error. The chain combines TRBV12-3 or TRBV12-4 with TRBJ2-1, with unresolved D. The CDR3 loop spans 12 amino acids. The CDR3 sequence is CASSFGYNDQFF. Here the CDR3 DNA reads TGTGCCAGCAGTTTTGGTTATAATGATCAGTTCTTC.

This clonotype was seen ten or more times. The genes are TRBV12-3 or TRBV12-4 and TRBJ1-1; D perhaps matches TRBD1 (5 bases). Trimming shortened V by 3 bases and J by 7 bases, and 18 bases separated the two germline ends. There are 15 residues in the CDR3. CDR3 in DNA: TGTGCCAGCAGTTTCTTCCTTCAGGGTATAGGTGAAGCTTTCTTT. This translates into CASSFFLQGIGEAFF.

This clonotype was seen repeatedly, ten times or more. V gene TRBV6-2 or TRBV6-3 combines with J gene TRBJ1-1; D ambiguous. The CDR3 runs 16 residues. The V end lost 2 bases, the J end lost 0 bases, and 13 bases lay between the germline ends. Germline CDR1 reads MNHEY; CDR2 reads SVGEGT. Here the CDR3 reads CASSYGPATMNTEAFF. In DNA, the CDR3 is TGTGCCAGCAGTTACGGTCCAGCCACCATGAACACTGAAGCTTTCTTT.

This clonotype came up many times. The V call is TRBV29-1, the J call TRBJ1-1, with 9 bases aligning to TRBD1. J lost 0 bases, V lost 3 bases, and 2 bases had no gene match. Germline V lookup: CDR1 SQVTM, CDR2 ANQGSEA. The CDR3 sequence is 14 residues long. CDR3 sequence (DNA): TGCAGCGTTGAGGGACAGGGCATGAACACTGAAGCTTTCTTT. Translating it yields CSVEGQGMNTEAFF.

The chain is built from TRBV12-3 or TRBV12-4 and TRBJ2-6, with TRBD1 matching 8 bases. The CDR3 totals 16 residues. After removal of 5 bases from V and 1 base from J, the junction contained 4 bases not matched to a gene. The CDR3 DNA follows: TGTGCCAGCAGTCCCAGGACAGGGTCTGGGGCCAACGTCCTGACTTTC. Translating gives CASSPRTGSGANVLTF.

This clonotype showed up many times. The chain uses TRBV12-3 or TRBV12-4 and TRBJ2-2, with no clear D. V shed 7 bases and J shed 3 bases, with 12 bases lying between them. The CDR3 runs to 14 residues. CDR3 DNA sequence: TGTGCCAGCACCCAGGACGGACACACCGGGGAGCTGTTTTTT. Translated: CASTQDGHTGELFF.

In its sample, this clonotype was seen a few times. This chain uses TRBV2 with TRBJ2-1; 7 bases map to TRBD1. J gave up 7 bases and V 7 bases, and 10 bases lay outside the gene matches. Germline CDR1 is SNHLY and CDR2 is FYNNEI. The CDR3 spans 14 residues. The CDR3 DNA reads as TGTGCCAGCATACTGGCAGGGGGAGTGAATGAGCAGTTCTTC. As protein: CASILAGGVNEQFF.

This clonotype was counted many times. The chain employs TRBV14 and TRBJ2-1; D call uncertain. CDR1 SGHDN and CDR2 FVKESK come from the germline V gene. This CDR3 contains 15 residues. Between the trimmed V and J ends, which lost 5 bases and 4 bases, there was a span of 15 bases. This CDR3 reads CASSSDPLLYNEQFF. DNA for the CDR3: TGTGCCAGCAGCTCTGACCCACTCCTATACAATGAGCAGTTCTTC. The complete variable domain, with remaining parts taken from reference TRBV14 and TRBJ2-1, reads EAGVTQFPSHSVIEKGQTVTLRCDPISGHDNLYWYRRVMGKEIKFLLHFVKESKQDESGMPNNRFLAERTGGTYSTLKVQPAELEDSGVYFCASSSDPLLYNEQFFGPGTRLTVL.

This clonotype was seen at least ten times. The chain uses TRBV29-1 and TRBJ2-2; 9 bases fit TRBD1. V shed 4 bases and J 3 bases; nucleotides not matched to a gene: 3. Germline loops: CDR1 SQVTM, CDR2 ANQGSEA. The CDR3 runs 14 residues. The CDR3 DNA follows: TGCAGCGTTGCCCGGACAGGGGACACCGGGGAGCTGTTTTTT. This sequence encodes CSVARTGDTGELFF.

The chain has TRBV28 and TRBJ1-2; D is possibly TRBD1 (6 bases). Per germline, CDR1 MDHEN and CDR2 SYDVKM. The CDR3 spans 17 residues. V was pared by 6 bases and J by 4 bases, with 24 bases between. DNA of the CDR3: TGTGCCAGCAGCTCCGGCGGCGGGGCGCCAGGGGTCTATGGCTACACCTTC. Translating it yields CASSSGGGAPGVYGYTF.

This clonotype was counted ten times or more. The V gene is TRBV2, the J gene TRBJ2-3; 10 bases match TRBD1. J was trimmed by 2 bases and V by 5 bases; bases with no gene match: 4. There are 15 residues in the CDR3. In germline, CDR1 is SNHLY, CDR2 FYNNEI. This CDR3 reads CASSTRQGATDTQYF. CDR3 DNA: TGTGCCAGCAGTACCCGACAGGGGGCCACAGATACGCAGTATTTT. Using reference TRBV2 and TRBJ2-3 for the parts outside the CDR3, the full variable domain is EPEVTQTPSHQVTQMGQEVILRCVPISNHLYFYWYRQILGQKVEFLVSFYNNEISEKSEIFDDQFSVERPDGSNFTLKIRSTKLEDSAMYFCASSTRQGATDTQYFGPGTRLTVL.

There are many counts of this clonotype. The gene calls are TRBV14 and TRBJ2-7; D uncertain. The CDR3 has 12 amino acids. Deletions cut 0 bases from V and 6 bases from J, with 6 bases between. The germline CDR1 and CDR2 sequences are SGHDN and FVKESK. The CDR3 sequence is CASSQEMAEQYF. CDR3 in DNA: TGTGCCAGCAGCCAAGAGATGGCCGAGCAGTACTTC.

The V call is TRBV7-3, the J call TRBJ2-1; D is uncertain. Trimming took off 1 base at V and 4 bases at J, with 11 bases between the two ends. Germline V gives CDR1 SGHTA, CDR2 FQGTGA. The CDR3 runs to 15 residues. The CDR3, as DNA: TGTGCCAGCAGCTTAAGGAAAACTGCTTACAATGAGCAGTTCTTC. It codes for CASSLRKTAYNEQFF.

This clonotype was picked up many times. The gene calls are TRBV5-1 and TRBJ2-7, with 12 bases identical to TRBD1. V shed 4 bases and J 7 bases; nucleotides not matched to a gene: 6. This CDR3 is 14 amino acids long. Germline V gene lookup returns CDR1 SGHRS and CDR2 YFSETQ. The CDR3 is CASSPGQGAREQYF. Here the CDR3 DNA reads TGCGCCAGCAGCCCGGGACAGGGGGCAAGGGAGCAGTACTTC.

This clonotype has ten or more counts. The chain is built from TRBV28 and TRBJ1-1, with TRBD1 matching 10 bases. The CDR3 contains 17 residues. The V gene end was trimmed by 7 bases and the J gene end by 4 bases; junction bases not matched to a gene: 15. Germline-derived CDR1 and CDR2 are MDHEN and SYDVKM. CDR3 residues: CASTELGQGVRGTEAFF. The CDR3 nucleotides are TGTGCCAGCACCGAATTAGGACAGGGGGTTCGTGGCACTGAAGCTTTCTTT.